The clone carrying this T cell receptor beta chain was seen a handful of times. This sample is part of a study of molecular identifiers for immune sequencing clone quantification. TCRdb processed the PCR reads anew with MiXCR; each CDR3 protein has one entry. The sample holds over 300,000 distinct CDR3 sequences, about 22% seen once. Germline loops: CDR1 SQVTM, CDR2 ANQGSEA. This CDR3 spans 10 amino acids. The chain couples TRBV29-1 to TRBJ1-1; D may be TRBD1 (5 bases). The source of this sequence is a human donor in good health. Some libraries in this study had Jurkat cell RNA spiked in. The specimen sequenced was naive CD8+ T cells from blood, with Jurkat cell RNA spiked in. Subset specified: FACS-sorted CD8+CD4-CCR7+CD45RA+ naive T cells. The CDR3 is CSGDSTQAFF. The CDR3 bases are TGCAGTGGGGACTCCACCCAAGCTTTCTTT.